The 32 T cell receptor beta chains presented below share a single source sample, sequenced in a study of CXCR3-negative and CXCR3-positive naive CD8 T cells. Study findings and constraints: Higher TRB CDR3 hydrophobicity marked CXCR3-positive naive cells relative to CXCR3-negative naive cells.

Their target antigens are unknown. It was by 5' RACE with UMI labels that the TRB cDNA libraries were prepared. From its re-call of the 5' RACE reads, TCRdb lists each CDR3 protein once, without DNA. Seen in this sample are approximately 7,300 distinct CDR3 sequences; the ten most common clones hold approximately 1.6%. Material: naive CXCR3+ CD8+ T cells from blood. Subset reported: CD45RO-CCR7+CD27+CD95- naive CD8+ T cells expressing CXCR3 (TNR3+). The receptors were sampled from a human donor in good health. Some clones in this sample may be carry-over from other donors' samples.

The CDR3 spells CATKDDLYQETQYF. The chain couples TRBV10-3 to TRBJ2-5. The CDR3 totals 14 residues. The germline CDR1 and CDR2 sequences are ENHRY and SYGVKD.

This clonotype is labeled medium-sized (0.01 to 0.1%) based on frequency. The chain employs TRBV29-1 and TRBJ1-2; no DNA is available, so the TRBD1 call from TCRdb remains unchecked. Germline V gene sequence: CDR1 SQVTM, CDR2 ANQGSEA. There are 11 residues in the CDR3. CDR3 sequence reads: CSVEGGSGYTF.

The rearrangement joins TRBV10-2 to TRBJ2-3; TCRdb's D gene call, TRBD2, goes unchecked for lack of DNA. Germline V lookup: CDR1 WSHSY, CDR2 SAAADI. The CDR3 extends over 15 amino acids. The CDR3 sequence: CASSESGGSGDTQYF.

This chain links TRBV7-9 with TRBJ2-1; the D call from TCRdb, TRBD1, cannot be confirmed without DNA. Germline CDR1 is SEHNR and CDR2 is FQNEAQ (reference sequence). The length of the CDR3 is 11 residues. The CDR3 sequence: CASSTGIEQFF.

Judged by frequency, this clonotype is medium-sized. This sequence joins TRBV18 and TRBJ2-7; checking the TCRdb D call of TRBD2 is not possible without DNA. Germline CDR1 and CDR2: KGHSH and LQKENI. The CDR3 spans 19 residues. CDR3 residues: CASSEAGTSGSSGSYEQYF.

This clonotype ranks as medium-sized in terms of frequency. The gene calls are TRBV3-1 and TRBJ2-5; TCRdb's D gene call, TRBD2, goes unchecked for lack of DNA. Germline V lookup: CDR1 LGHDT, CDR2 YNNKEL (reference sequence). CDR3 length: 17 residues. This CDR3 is CASSQARVAGERGAQYF.

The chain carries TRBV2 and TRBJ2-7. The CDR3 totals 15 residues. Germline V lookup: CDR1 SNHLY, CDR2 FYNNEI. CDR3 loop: CASSGSLYASYEQYF.

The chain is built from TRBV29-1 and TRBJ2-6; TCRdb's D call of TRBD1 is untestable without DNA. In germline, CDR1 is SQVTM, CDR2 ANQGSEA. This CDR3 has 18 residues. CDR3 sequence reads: CSVEMLGTLKSGANVLTF.

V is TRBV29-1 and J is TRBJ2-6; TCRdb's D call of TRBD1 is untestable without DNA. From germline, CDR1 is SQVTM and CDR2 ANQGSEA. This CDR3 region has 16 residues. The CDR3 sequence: CSGVLDRGFGANVLTF.

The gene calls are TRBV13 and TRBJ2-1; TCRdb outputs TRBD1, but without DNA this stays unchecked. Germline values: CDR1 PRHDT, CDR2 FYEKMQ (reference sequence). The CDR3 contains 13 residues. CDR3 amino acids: CASSLGKGHEQFF.

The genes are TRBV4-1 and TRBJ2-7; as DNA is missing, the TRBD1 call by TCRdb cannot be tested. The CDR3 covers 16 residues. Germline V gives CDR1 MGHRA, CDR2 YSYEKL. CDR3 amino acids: CASSIKHTGQTYEQYF.

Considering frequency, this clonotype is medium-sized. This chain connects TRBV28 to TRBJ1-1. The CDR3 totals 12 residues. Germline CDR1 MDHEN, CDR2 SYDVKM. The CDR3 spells CASRFTNTEAFF.

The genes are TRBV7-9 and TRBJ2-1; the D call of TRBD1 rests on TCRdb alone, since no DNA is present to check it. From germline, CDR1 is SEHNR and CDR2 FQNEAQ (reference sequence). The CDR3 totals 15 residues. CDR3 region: CASSRDQFSYNEQFF.

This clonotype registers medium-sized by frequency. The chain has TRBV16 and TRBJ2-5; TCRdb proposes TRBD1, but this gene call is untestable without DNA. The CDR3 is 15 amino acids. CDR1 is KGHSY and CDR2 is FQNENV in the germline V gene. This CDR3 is CASSQLTVPQETQYF.

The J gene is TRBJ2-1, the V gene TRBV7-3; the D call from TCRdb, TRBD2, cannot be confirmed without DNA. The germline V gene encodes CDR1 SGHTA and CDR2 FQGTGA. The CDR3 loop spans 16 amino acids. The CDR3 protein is CASSLSTGLAYNEQFF.

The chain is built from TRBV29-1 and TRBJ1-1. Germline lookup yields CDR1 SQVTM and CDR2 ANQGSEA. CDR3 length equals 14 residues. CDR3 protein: CSVGQLRATYEAFF.

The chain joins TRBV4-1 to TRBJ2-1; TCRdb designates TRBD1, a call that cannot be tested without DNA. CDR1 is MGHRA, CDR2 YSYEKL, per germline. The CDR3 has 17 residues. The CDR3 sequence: CASTVLAGTVSYNEQFF.

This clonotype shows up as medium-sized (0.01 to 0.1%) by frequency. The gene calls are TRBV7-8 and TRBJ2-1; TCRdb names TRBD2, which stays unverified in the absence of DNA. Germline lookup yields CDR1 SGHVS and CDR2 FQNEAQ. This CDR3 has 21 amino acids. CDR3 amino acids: CASSLDGTSGGPKLPYNEQFF.

CDR3 residues: CSVTTGATTGELFF. The genes are TRBV29-1 and TRBJ2-2; TCRdb proposes TRBD1, but this gene call is untestable without DNA. CDR3 size: 14 residues. Germline CDR1 reads SQVTM; CDR2 reads ANQGSEA.

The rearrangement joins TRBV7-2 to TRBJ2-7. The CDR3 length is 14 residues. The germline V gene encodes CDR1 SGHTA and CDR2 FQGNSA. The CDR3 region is CASSAFSPDYEQYF.

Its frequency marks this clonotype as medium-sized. The CDR3 is CASTFGGYTEAFF. This chain connects TRBV7-9 to TRBJ1-1; the D gene TCRdb calls, TRBD1, cannot be checked with no DNA. This CDR3 is built from 13 residues. Germline V CDR1 and CDR2: SEHNR, FQNEAQ (reference sequence). Variable domain in full (rest from reference TRBV7-9 and TRBJ1-1): DTGVSQNPRHKITKRGQNVTFRCDPISEHNRLYWYRQTLGQGPEFLTYFQNEAQLEKSRLLSDRFSAERPKGSFSTLEIQRTEQGDSAMYLCASTFGGYTEAFFGQGTRLTVV.

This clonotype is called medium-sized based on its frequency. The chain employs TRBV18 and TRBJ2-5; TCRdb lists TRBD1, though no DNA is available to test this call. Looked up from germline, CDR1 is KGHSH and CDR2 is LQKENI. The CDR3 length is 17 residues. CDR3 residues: CASSLSSGTKYQETQYF.

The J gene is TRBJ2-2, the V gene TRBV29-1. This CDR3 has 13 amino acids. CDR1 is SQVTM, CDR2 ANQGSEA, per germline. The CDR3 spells CSVEGGYTGELFF.

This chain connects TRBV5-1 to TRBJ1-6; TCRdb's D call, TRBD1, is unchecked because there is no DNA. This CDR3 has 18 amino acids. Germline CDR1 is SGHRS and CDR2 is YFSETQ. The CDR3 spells CASSTNDLRTVLNSPLHF.

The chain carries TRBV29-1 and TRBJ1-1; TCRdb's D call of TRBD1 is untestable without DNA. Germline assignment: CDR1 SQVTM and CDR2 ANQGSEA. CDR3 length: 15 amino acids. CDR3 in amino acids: CSVDRDANKNTEAFF.

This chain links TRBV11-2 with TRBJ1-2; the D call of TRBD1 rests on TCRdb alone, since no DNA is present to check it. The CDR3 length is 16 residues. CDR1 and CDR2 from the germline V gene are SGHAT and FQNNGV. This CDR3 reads CASSLAGQGAVGGYTF.

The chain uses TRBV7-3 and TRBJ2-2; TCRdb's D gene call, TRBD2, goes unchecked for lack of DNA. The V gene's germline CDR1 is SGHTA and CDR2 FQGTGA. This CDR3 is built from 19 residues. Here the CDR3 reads CASSLFAGTSGVLGGELFF.

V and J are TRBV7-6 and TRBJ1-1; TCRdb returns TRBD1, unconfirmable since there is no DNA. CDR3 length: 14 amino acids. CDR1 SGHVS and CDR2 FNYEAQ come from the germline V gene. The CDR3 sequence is CASSRFVGDTEAFF.

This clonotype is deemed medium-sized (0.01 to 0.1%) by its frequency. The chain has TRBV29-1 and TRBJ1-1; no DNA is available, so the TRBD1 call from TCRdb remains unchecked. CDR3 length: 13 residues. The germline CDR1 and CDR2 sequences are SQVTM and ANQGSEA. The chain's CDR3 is CSVLVPGNTEAFF.

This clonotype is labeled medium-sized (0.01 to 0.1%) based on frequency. This chain's CDR3 is CASGPGTENTEAFF. The chain combines TRBV12-5 with TRBJ1-1; no DNA is available, so the TRBD1 call from TCRdb remains unchecked. This CDR3 is built from 14 residues. Germline values: CDR1 LGHNT, CDR2 FRNRAP.

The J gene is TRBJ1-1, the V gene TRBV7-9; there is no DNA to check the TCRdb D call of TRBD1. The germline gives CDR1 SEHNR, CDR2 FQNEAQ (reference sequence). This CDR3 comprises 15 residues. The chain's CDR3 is CASSPTPLLGTEAFF.

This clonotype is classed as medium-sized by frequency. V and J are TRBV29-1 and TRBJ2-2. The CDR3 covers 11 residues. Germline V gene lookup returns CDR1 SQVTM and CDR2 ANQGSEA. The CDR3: CSATNTGELFF.